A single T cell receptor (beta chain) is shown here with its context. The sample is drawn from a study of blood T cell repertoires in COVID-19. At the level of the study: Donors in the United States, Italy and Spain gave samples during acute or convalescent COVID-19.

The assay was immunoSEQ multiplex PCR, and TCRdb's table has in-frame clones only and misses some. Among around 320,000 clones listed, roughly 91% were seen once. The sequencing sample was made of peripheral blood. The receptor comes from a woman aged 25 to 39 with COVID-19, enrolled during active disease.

The CDR3 sequence: CSVSTGYGYTF. For the CDR3, the DNA is TGCAGCGTCTCTACCGGCTATGGCTACACCTTC. The chain carries TRBV29-1 and TRBJ1-2; D call uncertain. The CDR3 has 11 residues. CDR1 is SQVTM and CDR2 is ANQGSEA in the germline V gene. V shed 6 bases and J shed 4 bases, with 9 bases lying between them.